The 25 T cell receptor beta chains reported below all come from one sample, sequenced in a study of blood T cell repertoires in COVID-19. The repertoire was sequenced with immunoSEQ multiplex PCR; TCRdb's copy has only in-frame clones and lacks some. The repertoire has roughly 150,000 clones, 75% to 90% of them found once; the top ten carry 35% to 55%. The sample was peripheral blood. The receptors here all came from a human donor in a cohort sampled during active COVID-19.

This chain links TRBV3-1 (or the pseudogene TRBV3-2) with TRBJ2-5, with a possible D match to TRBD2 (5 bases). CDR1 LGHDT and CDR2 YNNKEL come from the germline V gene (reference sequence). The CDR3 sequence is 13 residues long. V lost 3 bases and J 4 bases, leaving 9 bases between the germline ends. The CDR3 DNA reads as TGTGCCAGCAGCCAGCAACTAGGAGAGACCCAGTACTTC. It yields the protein CASSQQLGETQYF.

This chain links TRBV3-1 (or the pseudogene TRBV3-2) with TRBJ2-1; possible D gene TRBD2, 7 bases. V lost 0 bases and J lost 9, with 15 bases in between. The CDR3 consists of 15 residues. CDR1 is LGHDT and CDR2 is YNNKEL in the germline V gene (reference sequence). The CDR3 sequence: CASSQEWGGAGEQFF. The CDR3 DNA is TGTGCCAGCAGCCAAGAATGGGGGGGGGCTGGTGAGCAGTTCTTC.

CDR3 residues: CASSETGTKGNNEQFF. CDR3 sequence (DNA): TGTGCCAGCAGTGAAACCGGGACAAAGGGCAACAATGAGCAGTTCTTC. The chain employs TRBV2 and TRBJ2-1; possibly TRBD1 for D (6 bases). The CDR3 is 16 amino acids. Germline V gene sequence: CDR1 SNHLY, CDR2 FYNNEI. V lost 2 bases and J 5 bases, leaving 16 bases between the germline ends.

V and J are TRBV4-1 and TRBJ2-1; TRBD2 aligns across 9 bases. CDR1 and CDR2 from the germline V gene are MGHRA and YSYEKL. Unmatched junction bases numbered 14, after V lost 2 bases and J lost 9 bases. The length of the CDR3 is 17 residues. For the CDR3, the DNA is TGCGCCAGCAGCCAAAGCCCAGGGGGTAGCGGGAGATTTGAGCAGTTCTTC. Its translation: CASSQSPGGSGRFEQFF.

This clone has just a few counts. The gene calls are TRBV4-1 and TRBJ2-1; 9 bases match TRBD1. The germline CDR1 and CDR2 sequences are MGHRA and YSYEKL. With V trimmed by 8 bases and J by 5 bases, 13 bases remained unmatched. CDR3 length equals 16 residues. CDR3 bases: TGCGCCAGCGGCAGACAGGGGGGAAAGGGTCACAATGAGCAGTTCTTC. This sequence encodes CASGRQGGKGHNEQFF.

CDR3 bases: TGTGCCAGCAGCTTGTTGACCCAGGGGGCTTTCTTT. It encodes CASSLLTQGAFF. This rearrangement joins TRBV5-6 to TRBJ1-1; possibly TRBD1 for D (6 bases). The CDR3 extends over 12 amino acids. Trimming took off 1 base at V and 11 bases at J, with 12 bases between the two ends. The germline gives CDR1 SGHDT, CDR2 YYEEEE.

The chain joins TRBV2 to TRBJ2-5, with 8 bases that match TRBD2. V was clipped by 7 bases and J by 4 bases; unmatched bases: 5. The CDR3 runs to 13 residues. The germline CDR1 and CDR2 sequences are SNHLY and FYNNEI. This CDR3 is CASKGGRLETQYF. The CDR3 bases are TGTGCCAGCAAGGGCGGGAGGTTAGAGACCCAGTACTTC.

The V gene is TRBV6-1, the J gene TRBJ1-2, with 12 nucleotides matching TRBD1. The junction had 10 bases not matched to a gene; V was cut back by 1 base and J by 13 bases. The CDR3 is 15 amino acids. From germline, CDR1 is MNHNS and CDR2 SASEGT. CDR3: CASSEVSPGQGAITF. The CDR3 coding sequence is TGTGCCAGCAGTGAAGTGTCCCCGGGACAGGGGGCCATCACCTTC.

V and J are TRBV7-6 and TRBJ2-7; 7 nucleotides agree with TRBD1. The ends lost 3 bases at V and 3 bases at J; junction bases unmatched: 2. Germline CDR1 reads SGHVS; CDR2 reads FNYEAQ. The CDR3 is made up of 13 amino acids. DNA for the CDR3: TGTGCCAGCAGCTTGGGGGACAGCTACGAGCAGTACTTC. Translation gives CASSLGDSYEQYF.

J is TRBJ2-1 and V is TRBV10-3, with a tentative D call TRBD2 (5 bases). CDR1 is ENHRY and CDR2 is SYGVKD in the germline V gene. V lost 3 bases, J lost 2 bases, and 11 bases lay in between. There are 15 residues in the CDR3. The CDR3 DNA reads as TGTGCCATCAGTGATAGGAGGTTGCCCTACAATGAGCAGTTCTTC. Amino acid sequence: CAISDRRLPYNEQFF.

The CDR3: CASRLTDREGGYTF. CDR3 bases: TGTGCCAGTAGGCTAACTGACAGGGAAGGTGGCTACACCTTC. The chain recombines TRBV19 with TRBJ1-2; 7 bases are shared with TRBD1. CDR1 is LNHDA, CDR2 SQIVND, per germline (reference sequence). Trimming removed 6 bases from V and 7 bases from J; junction bases left unmatched: 11. The CDR3 has 14 residues.

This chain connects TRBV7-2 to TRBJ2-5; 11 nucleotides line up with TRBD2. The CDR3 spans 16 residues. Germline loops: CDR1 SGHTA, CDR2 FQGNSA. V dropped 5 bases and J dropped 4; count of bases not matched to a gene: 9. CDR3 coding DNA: TGTGCCAGCAGCGACCCCCCCCTAGCGGGGGGAGAGACCCAGTACTTC. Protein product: CASSDPPLAGGETQYF.

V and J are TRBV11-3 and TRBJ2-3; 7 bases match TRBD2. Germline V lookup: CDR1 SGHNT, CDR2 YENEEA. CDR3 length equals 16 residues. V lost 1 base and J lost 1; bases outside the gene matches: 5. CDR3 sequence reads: CASSLVFGGGTDTQYF. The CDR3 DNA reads TGTGCCAGCAGCTTAGTTTTTGGGGGGGGCACAGATACGCAGTATTTT.

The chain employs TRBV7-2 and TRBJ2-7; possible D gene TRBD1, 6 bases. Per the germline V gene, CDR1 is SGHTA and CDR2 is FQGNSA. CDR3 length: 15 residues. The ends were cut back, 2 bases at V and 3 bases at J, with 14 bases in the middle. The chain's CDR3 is CASSLPGTPVYEQYF. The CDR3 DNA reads TGTGCCAGCAGCTTACCCGGGACACCCGTCTACGAGCAGTACTTC.

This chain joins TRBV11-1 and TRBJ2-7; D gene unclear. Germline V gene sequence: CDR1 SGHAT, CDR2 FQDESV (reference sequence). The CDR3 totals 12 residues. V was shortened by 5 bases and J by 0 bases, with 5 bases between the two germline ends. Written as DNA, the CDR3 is TGTGCCAGCAGCCCCCGCTCCTACGAGCAGTACTTC. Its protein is CASSPRSYEQYF.

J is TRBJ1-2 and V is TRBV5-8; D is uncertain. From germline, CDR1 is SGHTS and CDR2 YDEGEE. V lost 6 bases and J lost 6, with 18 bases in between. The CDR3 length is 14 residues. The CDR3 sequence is CASIASGRVHGYTF. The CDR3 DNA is TGTGCCAGCATCGCTTCGGGGAGGGTCCATGGCTACACCTTC.

The CDR3 DNA is TGTGCCACCAGTGATACAGGGGAAGGTCGCACCGGGGAGCTGTTTTTT. Residues: CATSDTGEGRTGELFF. The J gene is TRBJ2-2, the V gene TRBV24-1; 7 bases are shared with TRBD1. The germline V gene has CDR1 KGHDR and CDR2 SFDVKD. V trimming: 3 bases; J trimming: 4 bases; junction bases outside the gene matches: 7. There are 16 residues in the CDR3.

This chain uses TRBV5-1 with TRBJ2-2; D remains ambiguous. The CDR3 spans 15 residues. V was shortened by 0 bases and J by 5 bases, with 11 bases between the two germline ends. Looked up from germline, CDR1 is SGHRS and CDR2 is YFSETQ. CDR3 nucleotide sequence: TGCGCCAGCAGCTTGGGGGTCAGAGGAACCGGGGAGCTGTTTTTT. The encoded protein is CASSLGVRGTGELFF. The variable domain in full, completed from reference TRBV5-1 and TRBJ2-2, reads KAGVTQTPRYLIKTRGQQVTLSCSPISGHRSVSWYQQTPGQGLQFLFEYFSETQRNKGNFPGRFSGRQFSNSRSEMNVSTLELGDSALYLCASSLGVRGTGELFFGEGSRLTVL.

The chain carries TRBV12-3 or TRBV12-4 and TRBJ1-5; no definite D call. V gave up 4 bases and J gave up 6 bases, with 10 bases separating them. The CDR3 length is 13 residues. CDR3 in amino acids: CASSYGLSQPQHF. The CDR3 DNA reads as TGTGCCAGCAGTTACGGGTTGAGTCAGCCCCAGCATTTT.

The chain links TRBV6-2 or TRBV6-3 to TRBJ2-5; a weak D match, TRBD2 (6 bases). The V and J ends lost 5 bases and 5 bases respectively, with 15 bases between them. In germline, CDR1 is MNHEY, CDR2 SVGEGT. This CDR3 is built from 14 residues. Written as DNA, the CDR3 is TGTGCCAGCAGTACTACGTCGGAGGGGGAGACCCAGTACTTC. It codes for CASSTTSEGETQYF.

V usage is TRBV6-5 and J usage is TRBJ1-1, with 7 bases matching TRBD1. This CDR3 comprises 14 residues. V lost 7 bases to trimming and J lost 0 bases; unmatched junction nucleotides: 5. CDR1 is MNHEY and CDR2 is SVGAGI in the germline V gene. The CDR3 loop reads CASTSRGMNTEAFF. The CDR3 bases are TGTGCCAGCACAAGCAGGGGGATGAACACTGAAGCTTTCTTT.

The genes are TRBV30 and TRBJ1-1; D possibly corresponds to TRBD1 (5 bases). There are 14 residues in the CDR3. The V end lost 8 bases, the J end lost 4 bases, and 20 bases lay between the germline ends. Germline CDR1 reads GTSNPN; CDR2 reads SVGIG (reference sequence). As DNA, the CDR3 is TGTGCCCGGGAGAATCGGGGCGGGGGCACTGAAGCTTTCTTT. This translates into CARENRGGGTEAFF.

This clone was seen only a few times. In DNA form, the CDR3 reads TGCGCCAGCAGCTGGACAGGGGGCCTTAGCTCCTACGAGCAGTACTTC. Residues: CASSWTGGLSSYEQYF. The V gene is TRBV5-1, the J gene TRBJ2-7; 11 bases agree with TRBD1. Trimming took 3 bases from V and 0 from J; bases not matched to a gene: 5. Germline CDR1 is SGHRS and CDR2 is YFSETQ. CDR3 length equals 16 residues.

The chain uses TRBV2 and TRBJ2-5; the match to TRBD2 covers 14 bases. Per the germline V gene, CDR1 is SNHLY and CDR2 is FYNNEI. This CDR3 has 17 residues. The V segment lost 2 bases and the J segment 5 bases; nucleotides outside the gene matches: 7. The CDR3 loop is CASSELGLAGGRETQYF. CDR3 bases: TGTGCCAGCAGTGAATTAGGACTAGCGGGGGGTCGGGAGACCCAGTACTTC.

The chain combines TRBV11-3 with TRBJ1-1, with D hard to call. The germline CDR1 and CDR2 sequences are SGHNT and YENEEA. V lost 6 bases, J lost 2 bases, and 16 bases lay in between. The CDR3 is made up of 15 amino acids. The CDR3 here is CASRKRGFQNTEAFF. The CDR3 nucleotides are TGTGCCAGCAGGAAACGAGGATTTCAAAACACTGAAGCTTTCTTT.